Sequencing of this T cell receptor beta chain was carried out in a study of shared clonotypes between healthy human individuals (TCRdb year 2020). Turning to the overall study: The cohort included three men and two women between 18 and 49 years of age. For each donor, CD4 naive and CD4 memory were each given three plates, CD8 naive was given two plates, and CD8 memory was given one plate. Blood TCR repertoires of about 5 healthy adults were deeply sequenced to estimate repertoire size and the extent of clonotype sharing between individuals. Libraries were prepared and TCR repertoires were sequenced by different laboratories using diverse techniques, in order to increase sequencing depth and limit assay-specific biases. Between about 0.9 and 9 billion PBMCs per donor were obtained by leukapheresis.

This clone has a single count. The antigen this receptor binds is unknown. No qualities accompany the bases; no much larger clone lies one base away. Based on the germline V gene, the CDR1 and CDR2 sequences are MGHDK and SYGVNS. Including the terminal cysteine and phenylalanine, the CDR3 comprises 15 residues. Only the CDR3 region is kept as DNA, spanning 45 bases read in frame from base 1. V is reduced by 3 bases and J by 2 bases, leaving a spacing of 11 bases between them. What the study reported, not specific to this receptor: Roughly 5% of naive CD4, 3.5% of naive CD8, about 2.4% of memory CD4, and about 0.4% of memory CD8 clonotypes were shared across several donors. Sampling was limited to blood, and TCR repertoires in tissue likely differ from TCR repertoires in blood. Naive subsets generally had larger estimated clonotype richness than memory subsets did. Pairwise subsampling led to the expectation that sequencing depth would affect the degree of clonotype sharing among donors. Rarefaction of sorted-subset datasets indicated incomplete sequencing despite the large sequencing depth. The genetic and exposure-history diversity represented was limited by the small number of donors. Compared with non-shared clonotypes, the clonotypes found in all four sorted-subset donors had higher generation probabilities.

TCR CDR3 regions were amplified from genomic DNA by multiplex PCR using the deep immunoSEQ assay. Extracted genomic DNA from each cell subset was spread evenly across all wells of several immunoSEQ 96-well plates, with each plate serving as a replicate. For sorted subsets, each replicate PCR was loaded with roughly 190 ng genomic DNA, equivalent to 25,000 to 35,000 T cell genomes. The purified libraries were quantified using a Qubit 3.0 fluorometer, sized with a Bioanalyzer 2100, and then quantified again using the KAPA Library Quantification kit. Every immunoSEQ 96-well plate was sequenced on a separate single-read 150-cycle Illumina NextSeq 550 flow cell. The authors' pipeline ran thus. Because only junctional sequences without quality scores were contained in the immunoSEQ output, filtering matching that applied to full-length reads could not be performed. Sequences were annotated with PyIR, a Python wrapper for IgBLAST v1.9, and V/J genes and CDR3 were assigned using IMGT germline references. Reads were filtered out if the reads had weak V/J assignments (E-value above 1e-6), no CDR3, stop codons, out-of-frame junctions, or ambiguous translated residues. A V3J clonotype was defined by an identical inferred V gene, J gene, and CDR3 amino acid sequence. Percentage overlap between repertoires was calculated by dividing the number of shared unique clonotypes by the size of the smaller repertoire. Three approaches were used to assess repertoire richness: RTK rarefaction, the Chao1 estimator, and Recon v2.1 estimates of unobserved clonotypes. For all TCRbeta clonotypes obtained by the gDNA method from several donors, generation probabilities were computed with OLGA. TCRdb obtained this table from immuneACCESS and retained in-frame rearrangements with V and J assigned. These tables miss some clones; where compared with another copy, unresolved V genes account for less than half of the shortfall, and the remainder is unexplained. The V and J calls and the clone size are those of that table, but D and trimming were determined from the DNA. The sample table records some 2,100,000 clones; around 93% of these occur just once. The ten largest clones represent around 1.7% of the sample.

For the CD8 naive samples, CD45RO-negative cells were positively selected for CCR7, yielding a CD45RA+CCR7+ population from which TemRA cells were excluded. Donors were healthy HIV-negative adults with no recently reported acute infections or vaccinations. Every donor was a Caucasian adult living in Nashville, Tennessee, USA. Blood was obtained by leukapheresis, after which PBMCs were separated by Ficoll-Histopaque density gradient centrifugation and cryopreserved in liquid nitrogen vapor phase. Analytical flow cytometry was used to check the purity and quantity of every magnetically sorted T cell population. Genomic DNA was isolated from each sorted fraction and quantified by UV absorbance on a Nanodrop 2000c.

Recombination joined TRBV25-1 with TRBJ1-5; the D segment could be TRBD1, given 5 matching bases. The receptor was isolated from a man aged 18 to 29 in good health. Some clones in this sample may be carry-over from other donors' samples. Sequencing was performed on naive CD8+ T cells from PBMCs. The sample's cell subset or site label, in plain terms: CD45RA+CCR7+. Read as DNA, the sequence is TGTGCCAGCAGTGAGGACGGGGGGGGCAATCAGCCCCAGCATTTT. Translated, it gives CASSEDGGGNQPQHF. Beyond the CDR3, the reference TRBV25-1 and TRBJ1-5 genes provide the residues; the full variable domain reads: EADIYQTPRYLVIGTGKKITLECSQTMGHDKMYWYQQDPGMELHLIHYSYGVNSTEKGDLSSESTVSRIRTEHFPLTLESARPSHTSQYLCASSEDGGGNQPQHFGDGTRLSIL.